Listed below are T cell receptor beta chains from one sample, sequenced in a study of regulatory T cells in long-lasting Graves disease. TCRdb recomputed calls from the multiplex PCR reads with MiXCR, one row per CDR3 protein. The repertoire consists of approximately 440,000 distinct CDR3 sequences, with around 15% occurring once and the leading ten covering 10% to 15%. These records were also assigned to another study, of T cells in Graves' hyperthyroidism and ophthalmopathy.

Source: peripheral blood mononuclear cells (PBMCs), taken at new diagnosis, from a patient treated with antithyroid drugs. The receptor source for this set is a man in his forties with Graves disease. Each CDR3 is given with its conserved first and last residue. A D gene is named only where the DNA matches it firmly. Clone size is shown for a subset of rows, as once, few, many or a class of expanded clone.

CASSVARRSVDEQFF	TGTGCCAGCAGCGTAGCCCGACGTAGCGTCGATGAGCAGTTCTTC	many	TRBJ2-1	TRBV9	-
CASSVRSSEQYF	TGTGCCAGCAGTGTACGATCCAGCGAGCAGTACTTC	few	TRBJ2-7	TRBV7-9	-
CAWSSTNYEQYF	TGTGCCTGGAGTTCTACAAACTACGAGCAGTACTTC	many	TRBJ2-7	TRBV30	-
CASSLLPEGSYNEQFF	TGCGCCAGCAGCTTGCTTCCGGAGGGGTCCTACAATGAGCAGTTCTTC	many	TRBJ2-1	TRBV5-1	-
CASITSGRGGSYNEQFF	TGTGCCAGCATTACTAGCGGGAGGGGGGGCTCCTACAATGAGCAGTTCTTC	-	TRBJ2-1	TRBV6-5	TRBD2
CASSGLAGDRQYF	TGTGCCAGCAGCGGACTAGCGGGAGATAGGCAGTACTTC	-	TRBJ2-7	TRBV7-3	TRBD2
CASSLGGLAGETGELFF	TGTGCCAGCAGTTTAGGTGGACTAGCGGGAGAGACCGGGGAGCTGTTTTTT	few	TRBJ2-2	TRBV12-3/TRBV12-4	TRBD2
CASTPVLREGEQFF	TGTGCCAGCACCCCTGTCTTGAGGGAGGGCGAGCAGTTCTTC	many	TRBJ2-1	TRBV5-8	TRBD2
CASSDINRGVETQYF	TGCGCCAGCAGCGACATAAACAGGGGAGTGGAGACCCAGTACTTC	-	TRBJ2-5	TRBV5-1	TRBD1
CASSRDNQPQHF	TGTGCCAGCAGCCGAGACAATCAGCCCCAGCATTTT	-	TRBJ1-5	TRBV7-9	-
CASNPPAGSEQYF	TGTGCCAGCAACCCGCCGGCAGGGAGCGAGCAGTACTTC	many	TRBJ2-7	TRBV28	-
CSPGRGTEAFF	TGCAGCCCCGGGCGAGGGACTGAAGCTTTCTTT	-	TRBJ1-1	TRBV29-1	-
CASSMGTQLAKNIQYF	TGTGCCAGTAGTATGGGGACGCAACTAGCCAAAAACATTCAGTACTTC	-	TRBJ2-4	TRBV19	-
CASSPLGPPYEQYF	TGTGCCAGCTCACCCTTGGGGCCTCCCTACGAGCAGTACTTC	-	TRBJ2-7	TRBV18	-
CASSVAPSGTYEQYF	TGTGCCAGCAGCGTAGCTCCTAGCGGGACCTACGAGCAGTACTTC	many	TRBJ2-7	TRBV9	TRBD2